This entry is about one T cell receptor beta chain. Its specificity is not known. Germline and junction disagree at one end, which may indicate a read error. This entry belongs to a study of T cell repertoires in cytomegalovirus infection. TCRdb re-derived calls from the reads in MiXCR, one entry per CDR3 protein. Seen here are 680,000 or so distinct CDR3 sequences, around 32% observed once, and the top ten hold roughly 18%. The CDR3 contains 12 residues. The germline CDR1 and CDR2 sequences are SGHAT and FQNNGV. The receptor's source is a human donor in good health (CMV status not recorded). Some clones in this sample may be carry-over from other donors' samples. This specimen was cultured PBMCs, taken from culture after CMV antigen stimulation. The V and J genes are TRBV11-2 and TRBJ2-7, with D possibly TRBD1 on 5 matching bases. The CDR3 is CASSLGPVTASF. For the CDR3, the DNA is TGTGCCAGCAGCTTAGGTCCTGTGACAGCCTCCTTC.